This T cell receptor beta chain was identified during a study of blood T cell repertoires in COVID-19. About the study: Samples taken during acute and convalescent COVID-19 were collected in the United States, Italy and Spain. Nucleic acid was either cDNA or gDNA, and it came from T cells, B-cell-depleted T cells, or PBMCs.

How the authors handled the data: From reference gene primer amplification, estimates of nucleated cell counts were derived. Assay used: immunoSEQ multiplex PCR; TCRdb lists only in-frame clones, some missing. The DNA was the basis for D and trimming; V, J and clone size are from that table. The sample yields tens of thousands of clones, 90% seen once. The J segment lost 0 bases and the V segment lost 6 bases, leaving 14 bases of the junction unmatched. The CDR3 is made up of 18 amino acids. CDR1 and CDR2 from the germline V gene are SNHLY and FYNNEI. The source is a human donor with active COVID-19. The donor label of this sample is uncertain. Sequenced input: peripheral blood. The V gene is TRBV2, the J gene TRBJ1-3, with 7 bases fitting TRBD1. Here the CDR3 reads CASRTDRVFYSSGNTIYF. CDR3 nucleotide sequence: TGTGCCAGCAGGACCGACAGGGTGTTTTACAGCTCTGGAAACACCATATATTTT. Looking up the rest from reference TRBV2 and TRBJ1-3 gives the full variable domain: EPEVTQTPSHQVTQMGQEVILRCVPISNHLYFYWYRQILGQKVEFLVSFYNNEISEKSEIFDDQFSVERPDGSNFTLKIRSTKLEDSAMYFCASRTDRVFYSSGNTIYFGEGSWLTVV.